This section outlines one TCR beta chain sequence together with its context. Profiled with immunoSEQ multiplex PCR; TCRdb holds only in-frame clones, not every one. The sample has over 40,000 clones, 88% seen once. The data derive from a study of control samples from healthy donors and cancer patients. This receptor was identified in a man between 45 and 60 years old with head and neck cancer. Sequencing was carried out using PBMCs.

CDR3 DNA sequence: TGTGCCAGCGTCGACAGGGGCCAAGAGACCCAGTACTTC. Translation gives CASVDRGQETQYF. This chain links TRBV3-1 (or the pseudogene TRBV3-2) with TRBJ2-5, with 8 bases identical to TRBD1. This CDR3 has 13 residues. V lost 8 bases and J lost 1; bases outside the gene matches: 3. Germline V CDR1 and CDR2: LGHDT, YNNKEL (reference sequence).